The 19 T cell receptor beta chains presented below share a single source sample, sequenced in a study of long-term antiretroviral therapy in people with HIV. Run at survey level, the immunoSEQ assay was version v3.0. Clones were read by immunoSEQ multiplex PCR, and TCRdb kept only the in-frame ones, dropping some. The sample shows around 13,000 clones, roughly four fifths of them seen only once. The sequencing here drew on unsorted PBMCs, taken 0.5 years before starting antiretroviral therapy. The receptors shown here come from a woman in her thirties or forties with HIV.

For the CDR3, the DNA is TGTGCCAGCAGCTTACGGCAGAACAATGAGCAGTTCTTC. Its translation is CASSLRQNNEQFF. The V call is TRBV11-2, the J call TRBJ2-1, with D uncertain. The CDR3 has 13 amino acids. V lost 2 bases and J 5 bases, leaving 7 bases between the germline ends. CDR1 is SGHAT, CDR2 FQNNGV, per germline.

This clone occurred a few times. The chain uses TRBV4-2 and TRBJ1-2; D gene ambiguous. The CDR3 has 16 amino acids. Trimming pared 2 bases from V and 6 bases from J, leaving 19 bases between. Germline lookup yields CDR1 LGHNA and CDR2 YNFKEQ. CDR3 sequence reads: CASSQTEGAEYDGYTF. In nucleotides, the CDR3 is TGTGCCAGCAGCCAAACTGAAGGTGCCGAATACGATGGCTACACCTTC.

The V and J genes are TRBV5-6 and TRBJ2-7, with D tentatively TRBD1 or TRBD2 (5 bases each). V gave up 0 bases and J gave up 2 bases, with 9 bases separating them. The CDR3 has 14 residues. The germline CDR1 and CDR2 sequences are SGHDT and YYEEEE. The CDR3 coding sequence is TGTGCCAGCAGCTTGGGAGGGGATACCTACGAGCAGTACTTC. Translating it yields CASSLGGDTYEQYF.

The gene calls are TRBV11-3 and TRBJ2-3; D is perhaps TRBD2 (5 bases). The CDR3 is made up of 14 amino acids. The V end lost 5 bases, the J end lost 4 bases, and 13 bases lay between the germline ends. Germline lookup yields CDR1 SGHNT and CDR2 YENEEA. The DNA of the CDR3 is TGTGCCAGCAGCGGACGGGGTAGCGCAGATACGCAGTATTTT. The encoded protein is CASSGRGSADTQYF. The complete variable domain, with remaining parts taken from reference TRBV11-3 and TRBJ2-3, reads EAGVVQSPRYKIIEKKQPVAFWCNPISGHNTLYWYLQNLGQGPELLIRYENEEAVDDSQLPKDRFSAERLKGVDSTLKIQPAELGDSAVYLCASSGRGSADTQYFGPGTRLTVL.

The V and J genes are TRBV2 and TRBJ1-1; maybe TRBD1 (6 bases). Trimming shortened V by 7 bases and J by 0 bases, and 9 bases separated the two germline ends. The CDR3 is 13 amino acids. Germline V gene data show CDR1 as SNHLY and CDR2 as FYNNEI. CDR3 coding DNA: TGTGCCAGCAACAGGGTTATGAACACTGAAGCTTTCTTT. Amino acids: CASNRVMNTEAFF.

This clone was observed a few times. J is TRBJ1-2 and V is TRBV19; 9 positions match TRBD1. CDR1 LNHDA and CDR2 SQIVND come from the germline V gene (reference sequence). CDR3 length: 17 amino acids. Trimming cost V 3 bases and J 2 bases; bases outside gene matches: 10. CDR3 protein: CASSIPGQGIANYGYTF. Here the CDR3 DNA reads TGTGCCAGTAGTATCCCGGGACAGGGTATAGCAAACTATGGCTACACCTTC. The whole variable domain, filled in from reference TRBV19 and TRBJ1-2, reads DGGITQSPKYLFRKEGQNVTLSCEQNLNHDAMYWYRQDPGQGLRLIYYSQIVNDFQKGDIAEGYSVSREKKESFPLTVTSAQKNPTAFYLCASSIPGQGIANYGYTFGSGTRLTVV.

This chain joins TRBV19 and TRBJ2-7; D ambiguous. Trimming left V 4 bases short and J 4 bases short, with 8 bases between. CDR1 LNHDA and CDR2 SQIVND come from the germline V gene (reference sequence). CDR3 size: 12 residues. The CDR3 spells CASSNGGYEQYF. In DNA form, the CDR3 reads TGTGCCAGTAGTAACGGTGGATACGAGCAGTACTTC.

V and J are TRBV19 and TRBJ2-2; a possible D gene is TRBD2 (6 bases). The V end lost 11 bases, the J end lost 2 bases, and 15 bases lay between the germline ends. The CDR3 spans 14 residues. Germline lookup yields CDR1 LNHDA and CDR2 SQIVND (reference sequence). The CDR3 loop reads CAVSDGGNTGELFF. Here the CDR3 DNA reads TGTGCCGTCTCGGACGGGGGAAACACCGGGGAGCTGTTTTTT.

In DNA form, the CDR3 reads TGTGCCAGCATCTGGGACAGATATAGCAATCAGCCCCAGCATTTT. It encodes CASIWDRYSNQPQHF. The J gene is TRBJ1-5, the V gene TRBV28; TRBD1 aligns across 7 bases. Germline CDR1 is MDHEN and CDR2 is SYDVKM. This CDR3 contains 15 residues. Trimming cost V 7 bases and J 0 bases; bases outside gene matches: 6.

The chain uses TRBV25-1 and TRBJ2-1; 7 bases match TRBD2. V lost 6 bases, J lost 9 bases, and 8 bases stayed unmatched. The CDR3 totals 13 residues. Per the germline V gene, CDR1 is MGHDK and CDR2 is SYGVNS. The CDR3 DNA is TGTGCCAGCAGCTGGATGGGGGAGGGTGAGCAGTTCTTC. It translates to CASSWMGEGEQFF. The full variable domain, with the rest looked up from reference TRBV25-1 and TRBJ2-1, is EADIYQTPRYLVIGTGKKITLECSQTMGHDKMYWYQQDPGMELHLIHYSYGVNSTEKGDLSSESTVSRIRTEHFPLTLESARPSHTSQYLCASSWMGEGEQFFGPGTRLTVL.

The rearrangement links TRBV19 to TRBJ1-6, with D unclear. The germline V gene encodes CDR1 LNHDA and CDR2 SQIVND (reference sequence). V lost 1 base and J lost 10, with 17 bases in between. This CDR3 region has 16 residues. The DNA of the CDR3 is TGTGCCAGTAGTATAGCGGGGTTCATTACGGGCTCACCCCTCCACTTT. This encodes CASSIAGFITGSPLHF.

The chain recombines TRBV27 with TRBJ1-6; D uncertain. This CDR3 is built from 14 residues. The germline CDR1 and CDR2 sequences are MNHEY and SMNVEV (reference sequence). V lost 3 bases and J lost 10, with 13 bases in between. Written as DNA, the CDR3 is TGTGCCAGCAGTTTTGGGGAGGCGGGCTCACCCCTCCACTTT. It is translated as CASSFGEAGSPLHF.

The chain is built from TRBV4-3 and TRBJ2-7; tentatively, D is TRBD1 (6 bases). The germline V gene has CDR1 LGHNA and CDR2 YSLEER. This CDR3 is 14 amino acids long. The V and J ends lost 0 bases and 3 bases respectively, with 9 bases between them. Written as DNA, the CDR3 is TGCGCCAGCAGCCAAGACAGGGGTTTCTACGAGCAGTACTTC. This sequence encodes CASSQDRGFYEQYF.

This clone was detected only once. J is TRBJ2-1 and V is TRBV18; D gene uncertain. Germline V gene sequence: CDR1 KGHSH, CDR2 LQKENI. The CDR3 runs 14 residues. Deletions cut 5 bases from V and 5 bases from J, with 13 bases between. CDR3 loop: CASSFSTKNNEQFF. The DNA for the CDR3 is TGTGCCAGCTCATTTTCCACCAAAAACAATGAGCAGTTCTTC.

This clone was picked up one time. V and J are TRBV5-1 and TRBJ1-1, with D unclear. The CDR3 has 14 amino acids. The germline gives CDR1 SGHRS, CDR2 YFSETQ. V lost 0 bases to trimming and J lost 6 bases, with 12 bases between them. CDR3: CASSLVVPSAEAFF. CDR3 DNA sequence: TGCGCCAGCAGCTTGGTTGTCCCGTCAGCTGAAGCTTTCTTT.

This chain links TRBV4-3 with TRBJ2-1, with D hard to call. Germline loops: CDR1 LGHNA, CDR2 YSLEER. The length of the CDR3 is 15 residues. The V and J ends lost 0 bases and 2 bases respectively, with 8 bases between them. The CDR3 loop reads CASSQEQRPYNEQFF. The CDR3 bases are TGCGCCAGCAGCCAAGAGCAGAGGCCCTACAATGAGCAGTTCTTC.

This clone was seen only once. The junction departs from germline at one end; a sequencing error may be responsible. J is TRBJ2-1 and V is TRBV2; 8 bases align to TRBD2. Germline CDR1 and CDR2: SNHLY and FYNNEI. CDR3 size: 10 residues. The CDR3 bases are TGTGCCAGCAGTTGGGCGGGGGGAGTCTTC. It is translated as CASSWAGGVF.

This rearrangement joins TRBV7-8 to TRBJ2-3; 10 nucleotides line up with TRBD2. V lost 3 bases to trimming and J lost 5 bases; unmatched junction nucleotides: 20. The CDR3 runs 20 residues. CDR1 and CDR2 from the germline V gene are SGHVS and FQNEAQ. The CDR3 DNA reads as TGTGCCAGCAGCTTTCCACGGGGGCTAGCGGGGGTACAAGGGTTAGATACGCAGTATTTT. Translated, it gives CASSFPRGLAGVQGLDTQYF.

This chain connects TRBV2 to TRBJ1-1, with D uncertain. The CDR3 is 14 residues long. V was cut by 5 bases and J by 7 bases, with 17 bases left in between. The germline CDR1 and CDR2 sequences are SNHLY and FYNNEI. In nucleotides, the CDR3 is TGTGCCAGCAGTCGACGGGCCCTGGAGGTTGAAGCTTTCTTT. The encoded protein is CASSRRALEVEAFF. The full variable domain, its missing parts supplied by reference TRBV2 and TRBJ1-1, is EPEVTQTPSHQVTQMGQEVILRCVPISNHLYFYWYRQILGQKVEFLVSFYNNEISEKSEIFDDQFSVERPDGSNFTLKIRSTKLEDSAMYFCASSRRALEVEAFFGQGTRLTVV.